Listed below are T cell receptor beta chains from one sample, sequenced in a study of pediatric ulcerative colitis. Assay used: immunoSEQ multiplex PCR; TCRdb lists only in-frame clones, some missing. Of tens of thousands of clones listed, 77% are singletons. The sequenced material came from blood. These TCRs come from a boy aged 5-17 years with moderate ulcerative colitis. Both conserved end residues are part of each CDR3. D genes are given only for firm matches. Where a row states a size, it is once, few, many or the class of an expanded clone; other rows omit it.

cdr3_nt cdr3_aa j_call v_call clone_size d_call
TGTGCCAGCAGCCCAGACGTAGACGGGGAGCTGTTTTTT CASSPDVDGELFF TRBJ2-2 TRBV5-6 - -
TGTGCCACCTCTAGCGGGAGGTTATACGAGCAGTACTTC CATSSGRLYEQYF TRBJ2-7 TRBV15 - TRBD2
TGTGCCAGTAAAACTGTGTCGTCTCAAGAGACCCAGTACTTC CASKTVSSQETQYF TRBJ2-5 TRBV19 few -
TGTGCCAGCAGCTTAGGGTCAGTCACAAGGCCCCAGCATTTT CASSLGSVTRPQHF TRBJ1-5 TRBV13 - -
TGCGCCAGCAGTGACCTCAGACAGAGATCTGAAGCTTTCTTT CASSDLRQRSEAFF TRBJ1-1 TRBV10-2 few -
TGTGCCAGCTCCTCCTCGACAGGCGTGAGGACCGGGGAGCTGTTTTTT CASSSSTGVRTGELFF TRBJ2-2 TRBV18 few -
TGCGCCAGCAGCTTGGGGACTAGCGGAGACTCCTACGAGCAGTACTTC CASSLGTSGDSYEQYF TRBJ2-7 TRBV5-1 - TRBD2
TGTGCCAGCAGTCCGGGGGGGCGCAGCACCGGGGAGCTGTTTTTT CASSPGGRSTGELFF TRBJ2-2 TRBV11-3 - TRBD2
TGCGCCAGCAGCTTGGAGGGCCATAAAGGCTCTGGCTACACCTTC CASSLEGHKGSGYTF TRBJ1-2 TRBV5-1 - -
TGTGCCAGTAGTTCAATCCCGGGACAGGGGGCCTACGAGCAGTACTTC CASSSIPGQGAYEQYF TRBJ2-7 TRBV19 - TRBD1
TGTGCCAGCAGCCAGGACAGGGCCGAGCAGTACTTC CASSQDRAEQYF TRBJ2-7 TRBV7-2 - TRBD1
TGTGCCAGCCCGGGGGACTCTGGAAACACCATATATTTT CASPGDSGNTIYF TRBJ1-3 TRBV9 - -
TGCGCCAGCAGCTTGACGGGGCCAAGCGGTGAAAAACTGTTTTTT CASSLTGPSGEKLFF TRBJ1-4 TRBV5-1 - -
TGTGCCAGCCGTCCCGGGGGGGGGACTGAAGCTTTCTTT CASRPGGGTEAFF TRBJ1-1 TRBV27 - -
TGCAGCGTTGAAGATTGGAGGGGTAGGAATGAGCAGTTCTTC CSVEDWRGRNEQFF TRBJ2-1 TRBV29-1 - -
TGTGCCAGCAGTTACTCGTGGGGAAGCAATCAGCCCCAGCATTTT CASSYSWGSNQPQHF TRBJ1-5 TRBV6-5 - -